The source of this T cell receptor (beta chain) is a study of human T cells and chemical hapten exposure. Methods used by the authors: The number of TCRs in each sample had a median of approximately 93,000 and spanned about 23,224 to 690,600. TCRdb reanalysed the RACE reads using MiXCR and keeps one entry per CDR3 protein. TCRdb's processing, not the authors', yielded these V and J calls. The sample contains approximately 97,000 distinct CDR3 sequences, roughly a quarter of which appear only once. Comments on this clonotype: Its matching antigen is unknown.

Study-wide points: Patch test score rose with PT1 expanded TCRs, significant at 8, 16, 32, not 4.

The time point is: patch test 3, about 24 weeks after DPC sensitization. Treatment of the sample: therapeutic diphenylcyclopropenone sensitization with weekly scalp DPC. The receptor was derived from a man in his forties or fifties with alopecia areata. Some clones in this sample may be carry-over from other donors' samples. The sequences come from whole blood, collected in connection with sensitization to the hapten diphenylcyclopropenone (DPC).

The CDR3 DNA reads as TGTGCCAGCAGAGGAAGGGCGTACACTGAAGCTTTCTTT. Translation: CASRGRAYTEAFF. This sequence joins TRBV27 and TRBJ1-1, with unresolved D. The CDR3 spans 13 residues. V dropped 6 bases and J dropped 3 bases, with 11 bases sitting between them. Germline V gene data show CDR1 as MNHEY and CDR2 as SMNVEV (reference sequence).